This T cell receptor beta chain was observed in a study of cytomegalovirus exposure and HLA in healthy donors. Both 60 Vbeta primers and 13 Jbeta primers went into the PCR. TCRdb's table, derived via immunoSEQ multiplex PCR, lists solely in-frame clones and lacks some. The sample gives 170,000 or so clones, 86% of which show up once; about 2% is in the top ten. This CDR3 is built from 14 residues. V was clipped by 4 bases and J by 9 bases; unmatched bases: 7. Germline CDR1 SGHRS, CDR2 YFSETQ. The chain employs TRBV5-1 and TRBJ2-1, with TRBD2 identical over 10 bases. The clonotype comes from a woman younger than 30 in good health and CMV-seronegative. The sample comprised PBMCs. The CDR3: CASSVGLAVIEQFF. CDR3 in DNA: TGCGCCAGCAGCGTAGGACTAGCGGTGATTGAGCAGTTCTTC.